The source of this T cell receptor beta chain is a study of blood T cell repertoires in COVID-19. Study overall: Researchers got acute and convalescent COVID-19 samples from the United States, Italy and Spain. The cDNA or gDNA used as material had been derived from T cells, B-cell-depleted T cells, or PBMCs.

This clone was counted between two and nine times. The junction had 6 bases not matched to a gene; V was cut back by 0 bases and J by 8 bases. Per germline, CDR1 SGHKS and CDR2 YYEKEE (reference sequence). The CDR3 is 14 amino acids. In the original analysis: Counts of nucleated cells, estimated from reference gene primer amplification, were obtained. Sequencing was performed with immunoSEQ multiplex PCR; in TCRdb, only in-frame clones are kept and a portion is missing. The DNA was the basis for D and trimming; V, J and clone size are from that table. The sample has 70,000 to 90,000 clones, about 85% seen once.

The TCR was taken from a human donor in a cohort sampled during active COVID-19. Sequencing input: peripheral blood. The V and J genes are TRBV5-5 and TRBJ1-2, with 8 bases matching TRBD1. The CDR3 loop reads CASSLEQGARGYTF. DNA for the CDR3: TGTGCCAGCAGCTTGGAGCAGGGGGCGCGCGGCTACACCTTC.